The clone carrying this T cell receptor (beta chain) was recorded at least ten times. As yet, its antigen is unknown. Germline V gene lookup returns CDR1 SEHNR and CDR2 FQNEAQ (reference sequence). The V end was cut by 0 bases, the J end by 2 bases, with 11 bases between. The CDR3 is 15 residues long. TCRdb passed the 5' RACE reads through MiXCR, listing each CDR3 protein once. The sample carries approximately 5,000 distinct CDR3 sequences, just under 30% recorded once. The data were obtained in a study of spatial heterogeneity in lung cancer. Study-level results: Tumoral mutation counts were tracked by counts of expanded intratumoral alpha and beta TCRs.

Time point reported: sample taken at primary tumor resection. The TCR sequence derives from a female donor with early-stage non-small cell lung cancer. The sample here was lung tumor tissue, taken at surgery. The V gene is TRBV7-9, the J gene TRBJ2-7; weak D call: TRBD2 (6 bases). Here the CDR3 reads CASSLAGGGPYEQYF. CDR3 nucleotide sequence: TGTGCCAGCAGCTTAGCGGGAGGCGGCCCCTACGAGCAGTACTTC.